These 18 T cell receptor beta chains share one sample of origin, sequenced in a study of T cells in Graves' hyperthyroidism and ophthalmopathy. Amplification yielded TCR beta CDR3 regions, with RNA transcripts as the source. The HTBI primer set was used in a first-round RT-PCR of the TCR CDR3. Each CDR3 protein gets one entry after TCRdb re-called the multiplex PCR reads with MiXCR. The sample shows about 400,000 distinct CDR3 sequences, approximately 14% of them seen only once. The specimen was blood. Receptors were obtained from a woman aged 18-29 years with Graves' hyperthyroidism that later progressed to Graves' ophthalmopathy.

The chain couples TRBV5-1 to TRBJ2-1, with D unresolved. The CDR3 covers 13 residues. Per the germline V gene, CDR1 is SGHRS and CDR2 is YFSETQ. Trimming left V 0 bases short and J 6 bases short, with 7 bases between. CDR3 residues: CASSLARSNEQFF. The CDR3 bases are TGCGCCAGCAGCTTGGCCCGAAGCAATGAGCAGTTCTTC.

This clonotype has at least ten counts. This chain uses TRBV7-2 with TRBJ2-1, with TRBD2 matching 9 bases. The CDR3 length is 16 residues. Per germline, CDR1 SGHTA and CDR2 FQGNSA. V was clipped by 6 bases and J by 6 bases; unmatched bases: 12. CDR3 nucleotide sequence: TGTGCCAGCAGGAATCAATCGGGACTAGCATCCAATGAGCAGTTCTTC. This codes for CASRNQSGLASNEQFF.

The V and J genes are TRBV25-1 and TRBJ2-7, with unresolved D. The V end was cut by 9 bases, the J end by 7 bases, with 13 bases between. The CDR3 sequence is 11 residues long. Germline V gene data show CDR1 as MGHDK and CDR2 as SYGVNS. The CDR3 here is CASQTRNEQYF. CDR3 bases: TGTGCCAGTCAGACTCGGAATGAGCAGTACTTC.

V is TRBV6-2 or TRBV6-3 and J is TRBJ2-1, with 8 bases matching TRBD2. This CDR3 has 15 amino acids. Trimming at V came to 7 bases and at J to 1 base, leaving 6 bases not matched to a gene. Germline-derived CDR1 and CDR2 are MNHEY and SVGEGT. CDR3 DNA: TGTGCCAGCATCGTAGCGGGGACGTCCTACAATGAGCAGTTCTTC. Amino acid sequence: CASIVAGTSYNEQFF.

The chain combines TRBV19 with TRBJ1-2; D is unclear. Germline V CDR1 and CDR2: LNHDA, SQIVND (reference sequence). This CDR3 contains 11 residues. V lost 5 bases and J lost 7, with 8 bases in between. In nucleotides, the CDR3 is TGTGCCAGTAGTGGAGGGTCTGGCTACACCTTC. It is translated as CASSGGSGYTF.

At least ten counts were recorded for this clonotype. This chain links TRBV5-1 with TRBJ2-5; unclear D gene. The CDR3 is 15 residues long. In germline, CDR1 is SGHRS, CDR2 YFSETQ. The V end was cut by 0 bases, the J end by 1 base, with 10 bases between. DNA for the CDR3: TGCGCCAGCAGCTTGGGTTGGGGATCCCAAGAGACCCAGTACTTC. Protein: CASSLGWGSQETQYF.

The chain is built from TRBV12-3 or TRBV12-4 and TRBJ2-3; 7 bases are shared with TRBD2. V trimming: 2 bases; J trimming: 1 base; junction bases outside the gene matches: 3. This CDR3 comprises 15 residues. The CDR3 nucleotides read TGTGCCAGCAGTTTACAGCGGGGTGGCACAGATACGCAGTATTTT. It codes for CASSLQRGGTDTQYF.

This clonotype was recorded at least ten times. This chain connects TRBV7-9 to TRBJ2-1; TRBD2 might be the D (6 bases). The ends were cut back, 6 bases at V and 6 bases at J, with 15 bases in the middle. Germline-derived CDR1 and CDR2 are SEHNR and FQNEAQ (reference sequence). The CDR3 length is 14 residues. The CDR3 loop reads CASRGGTGSNEQFF. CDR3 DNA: TGTGCCAGCAGAGGCGGGACGGGATCCAATGAGCAGTTCTTC. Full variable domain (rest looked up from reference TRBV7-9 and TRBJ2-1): DTGVSQNPRHKITKRGQNVTFRCDPISEHNRLYWYRQTLGQGPEFLTYFQNEAQLEKSRLLSDRFSAERPKGSFSTLEIQRTEQGDSAMYLCASRGGTGSNEQFFGPGTRLTVL.

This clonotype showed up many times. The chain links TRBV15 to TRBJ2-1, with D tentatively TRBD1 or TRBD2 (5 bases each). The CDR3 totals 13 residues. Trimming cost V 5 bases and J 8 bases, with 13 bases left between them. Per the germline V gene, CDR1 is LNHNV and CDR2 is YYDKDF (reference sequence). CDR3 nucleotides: TGTGCCACCAGCGGGACCCCGAGGGATGAGCAGTTCTTC. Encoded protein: CATSGTPRDEQFF.

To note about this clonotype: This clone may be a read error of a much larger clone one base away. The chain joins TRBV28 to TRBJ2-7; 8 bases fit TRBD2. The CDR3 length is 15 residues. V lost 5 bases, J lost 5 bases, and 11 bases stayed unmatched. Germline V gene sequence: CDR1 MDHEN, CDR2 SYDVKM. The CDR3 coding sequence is TGTGCCAGCAGTATTACAGCGGGAGTAGACCACGAGCAGTACTTC. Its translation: CASSITAGVDHEQYF.

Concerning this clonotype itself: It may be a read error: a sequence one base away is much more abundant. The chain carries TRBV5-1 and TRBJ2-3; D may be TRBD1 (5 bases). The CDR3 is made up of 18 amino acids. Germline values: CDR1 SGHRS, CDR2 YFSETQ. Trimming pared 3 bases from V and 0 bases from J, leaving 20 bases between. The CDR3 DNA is TGCGCCAGCAGCTCCCCAAAGCCCACAGGCCTTAGCACAGATACGCAGTATTTT. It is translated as CASSSPKPTGLSTDTQYF.

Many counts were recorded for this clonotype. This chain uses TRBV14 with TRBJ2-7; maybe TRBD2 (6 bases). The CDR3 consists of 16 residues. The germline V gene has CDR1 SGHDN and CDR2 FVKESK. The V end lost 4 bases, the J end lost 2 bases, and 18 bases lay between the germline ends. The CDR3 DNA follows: TGTGCCAGCAGCCCTACTAGGTCAGGAGGGACCTACGAGCAGTACTTC. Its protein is CASSPTRSGGTYEQYF.

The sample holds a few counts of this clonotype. The CDR3 region has the DNA TGTGCCAGCACTAGCGGGAGATCTTGGGATGAGCAGTTCTTC. Protein: CASTSGRSWDEQFF. The chain links TRBV19 to TRBJ2-1; 11 bases agree with TRBD2. The CDR3 contains 14 residues. The trim removed 9 bases at V and 8 bases at J, leaving 9 bases unmatched. Germline V gene lookup returns CDR1 LNHDA and CDR2 SQIVND (reference sequence).

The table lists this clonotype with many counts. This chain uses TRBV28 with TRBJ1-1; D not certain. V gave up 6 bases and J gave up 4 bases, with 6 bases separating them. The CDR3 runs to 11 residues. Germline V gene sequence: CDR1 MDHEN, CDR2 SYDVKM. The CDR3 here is CASRASTEAFF. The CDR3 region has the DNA TGTGCCAGCAGGGCCTCCACTGAAGCTTTCTTT.

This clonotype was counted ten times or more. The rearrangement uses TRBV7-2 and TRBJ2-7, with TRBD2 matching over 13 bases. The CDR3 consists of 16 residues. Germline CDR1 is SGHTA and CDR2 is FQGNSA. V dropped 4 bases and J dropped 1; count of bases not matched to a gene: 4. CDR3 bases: TGTGCCAGCAGCTACAGGACTAGCGGGAGATCCTACGAGCAGTACTTC. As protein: CASSYRTSGRSYEQYF.

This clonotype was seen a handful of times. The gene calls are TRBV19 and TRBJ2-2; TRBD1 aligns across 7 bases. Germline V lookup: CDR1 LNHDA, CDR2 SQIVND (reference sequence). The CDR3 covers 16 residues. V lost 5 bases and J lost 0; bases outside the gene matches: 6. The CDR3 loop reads CASSARQGANTGELFF. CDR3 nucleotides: TGTGCCAGTAGTGCCCGACAGGGCGCGAACACCGGGGAGCTGTTTTTT.

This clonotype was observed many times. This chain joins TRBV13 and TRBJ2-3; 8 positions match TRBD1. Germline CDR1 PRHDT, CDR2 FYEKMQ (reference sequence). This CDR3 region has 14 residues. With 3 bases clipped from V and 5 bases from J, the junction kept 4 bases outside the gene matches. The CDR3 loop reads CASSLTGELDTQYF. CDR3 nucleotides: TGTGCCAGCAGCTTGACAGGGGAGTTAGATACGCAGTATTTT.

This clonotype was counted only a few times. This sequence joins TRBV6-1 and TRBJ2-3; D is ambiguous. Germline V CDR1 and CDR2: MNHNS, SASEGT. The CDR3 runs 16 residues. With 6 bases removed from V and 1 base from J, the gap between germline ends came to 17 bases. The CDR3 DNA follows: TGTGCCAGCAGCCCAACAATCAGAGAGGGCACAGATACGCAGTATTTT. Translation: CASSPTIREGTDTQYF.